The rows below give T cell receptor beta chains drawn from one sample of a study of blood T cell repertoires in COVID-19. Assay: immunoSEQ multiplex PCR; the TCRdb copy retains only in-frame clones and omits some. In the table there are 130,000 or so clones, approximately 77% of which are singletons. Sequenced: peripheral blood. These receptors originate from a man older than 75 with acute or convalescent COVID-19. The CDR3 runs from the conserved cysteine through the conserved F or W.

CDR3aa: CASSSGGEGNTIYF; v_gene: TRBV5-1; j_gene: TRBJ1-3
CDR3aa: CASGPGGLTDTQYF; v_gene: TRBV12-5; j_gene: TRBJ2-3
CDR3aa: CASSPGLQGGNIQYF; v_gene: TRBV18; j_gene: TRBJ2-4
CDR3aa: CSVSEWVGGGEQYF; v_gene: TRBV29-1; j_gene: TRBJ2-7
CDR3aa: CASTQPGLAGGEANTGELFF; v_gene: TRBV7-9; j_gene: TRBJ2-2
CDR3aa: CASSFSGTGNTGELFF; v_gene: TRBV7-9; j_gene: TRBJ2-2
CDR3aa: CASSRTGSEAFF; v_gene: TRBV2; j_gene: TRBJ1-1
CDR3aa: CASSLDLTSGYEQYF; v_gene: TRBV5-1; j_gene: TRBJ2-7
CDR3aa: CASSLAPSGVDEQYF; v_gene: TRBV5-1; j_gene: TRBJ2-7
CDR3aa: CASSLGSPAGNTIYF; v_gene: TRBV5-1; j_gene: TRBJ1-3
CDR3aa: CASSPDRSTDTQYF; v_gene: TRBV5-1; j_gene: TRBJ2-3
CDR3aa: CASSPSGTGGLNTEAFF; v_gene: TRBV5-4; j_gene: TRBJ1-1
CDR3aa: CASTATGQGLGNEQFF; v_gene: TRBV28; j_gene: TRBJ2-1
CDR3aa: CASSVQLNTGELFF; v_gene: TRBV2; j_gene: TRBJ2-2
CDR3aa: CASSFLAEETQYF; v_gene: TRBV7-2; j_gene: TRBJ2-5
CDR3aa: CASSLVRGFTETQYF; v_gene: TRBV7-9; j_gene: TRBJ2-5
CDR3aa: CASSFREDRPTGANVLTF; v_gene: TRBV5-6; j_gene: TRBJ2-6
CDR3aa: CASTKDRGGYYEQYF; v_gene: TRBV28; j_gene: TRBJ2-7